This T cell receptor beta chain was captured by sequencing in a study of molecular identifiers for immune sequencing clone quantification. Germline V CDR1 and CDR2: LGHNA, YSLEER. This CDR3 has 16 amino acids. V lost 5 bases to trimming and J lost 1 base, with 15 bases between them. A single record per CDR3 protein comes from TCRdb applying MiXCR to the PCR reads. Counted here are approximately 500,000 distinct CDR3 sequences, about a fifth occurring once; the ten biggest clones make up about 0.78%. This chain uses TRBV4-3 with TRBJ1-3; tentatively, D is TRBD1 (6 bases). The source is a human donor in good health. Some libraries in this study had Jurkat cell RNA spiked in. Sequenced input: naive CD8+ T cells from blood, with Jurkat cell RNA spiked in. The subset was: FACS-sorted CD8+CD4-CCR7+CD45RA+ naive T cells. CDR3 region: CASSSSIGQSGNTIYF. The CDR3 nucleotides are TGCGCCAGCAGCTCGTCGATAGGACAGTCTGGAAACACCATATATTTT.